Given below is one TCR beta chain in context. Its antigen is currently unknown. As to time point: cycle 4 day 1 (C4D1), after less than 7 weeks of nivolumab. Autologous stem cell transplantation was followed by relapse in every patient, and brentuximab vedotin exposure varied. Best outcomes ranged across complete response, partial response and progressive disease. These data originate in a study of PD-1 blockade in classical Hodgkin lymphoma. Study findings and constraints: CD4+ TCR diversity, unlike CD8+, climbed significantly by C4D1. Complete responders possessed baseline diversity comparable to newly diagnosed patients. Excluded were patients who started nivolumab under 1 year after ASCT, a group that had lower diversity.

V dropped 7 bases and J dropped 2 bases, with 13 bases sitting between them. The CDR3 is made up of 14 amino acids. Germline CDR1 reads LNHDA; CDR2 reads SQIVND (reference sequence). Generated by immunoSEQ multiplex PCR, the TCRdb table keeps only in-frame clones and is missing some. The sample contains about 90,000 clones, 90% of which appear only once. This receptor was obtained from a human donor with classical Hodgkin lymphoma. The rearrangement links TRBV19 to TRBJ2-3, with D hard to call. The sample here was peripheral blood mononuclear cells (PBMCs), taken before the fourth cycle of nivolumab. The CDR3 DNA reads as TGTGCCAGTACCCCGACTTTCAACACAGATACGCAGTATTTT. This sequence encodes CASTPTFNTDTQYF.